The T cell receptor beta chain under discussion was sequenced for a study of cytomegalovirus exposure and HLA in healthy donors. Concerning this clone itself: What it binds is unknown.

The study ran its PCR with 60 Vbeta and 13 Jbeta primers. Produced via immunoSEQ multiplex PCR; TCRdb's table is partial and in-frame only. The table has around 130,000 clones, approximately 71% seen once; the top ten hold 0.8% to 0.95%. The study, taken as a whole, reports: The productive fraction for most TCR beta V segments was about 87% or about 30% in an earlier analysis.

V trimming: 0 bases; J trimming: 5 bases; junction bases outside the gene matches: 2. The CDR3 spans 14 residues. The germline gives CDR1 SGHTA, CDR2 FQGNSA. Sequenced material: PBMCs. The genes are TRBV7-2 and TRBJ2-3; 7 nucleotides agree with TRBD2. The receptor was isolated from a woman aged 55-75 years in good health and CMV-seronegative. CDR3 in DNA: TGTGCCAGCAGCTTAGCGGGGGGGTTAGATACGCAGTATTTT. This sequence encodes CASSLAGGLDTQYF.